The 18 T cell receptor beta chains listed next were all sequenced from one sample in a study of T cells after yellow fever vaccination. One entry per CDR3 protein results from TCRdb running MiXCR on the 5' RACE reads. The table records fewer than 400,000 distinct CDR3 sequences, roughly 10% of them present only once. The specimen comprised CD4+ T cells sorted from PBMCs, sampled 45 days after the yellow fever booster vaccination. Receptors originate from a man younger than 35 who received the YFV17D yellow fever vaccine.

The chain combines TRBV11-2 with TRBJ2-3, with D tentatively TRBD1 (6 bases). This CDR3 has 14 amino acids. The V end was cut by 5 bases, the J end by 5 bases, with 14 bases between. Germline V gives CDR1 SGHAT, CDR2 FQNNGV. The CDR3 DNA follows: TGTGCCAGCAGCGCGCTTCGAGGGGGAGATACGCAGTATTTT. Amino acids: CASSALRGGDTQYF.

This clonotype has more than one count but fewer than ten. V usage is TRBV5-4 and J usage is TRBJ2-3; 7 bases agree with TRBD2. The CDR3 extends over 17 amino acids. CDR1 is SGHNT and CDR2 is YYREEE in the germline V gene (reference sequence). V gave up 4 bases and J gave up 2 bases; unmatched junction bases: 13. CDR3 coding DNA: TGTGCCAGCAGCCCGACACTAGCGACTACCCTCACAGATACGCAGTATTTT. Its translation: CASSPTLATTLTDTQYF.

The chain uses TRBV4-3 and TRBJ1-3, with TRBD1 matching 8 bases. J gave up 7 bases and V 1 base, and 12 bases lay outside the gene matches. The CDR3 is 17 residues long. Germline CDR1 LGHNA, CDR2 YSLEER. CDR3 sequence reads: CASSQAYELDRGNTIYF. The CDR3 DNA reads TGCGCCAGCAGCCAAGCGTACGAACTAGACAGGGGCAACACCATATATTTT.

This chain connects TRBV7-2 to TRBJ2-2; 9 bases are a match to TRBD1. CDR1 is SGHTA, CDR2 FQGNSA, per germline. The CDR3 length is 15 residues. V shed 5 bases and J 6 bases; nucleotides not matched to a gene: 7. CDR3 in amino acids: CASSNRDRVSGELFF. The CDR3 DNA reads as TGTGCCAGCAGCAACCGGGACAGGGTATCCGGGGAGCTGTTTTTT. Based on the CDR3 plus reference TRBV7-2 and TRBJ2-2, the full variable domain is GAGVSQSPSNKVTEKGKDVELRCDPISGHTALYWYRQSLGQGLEFLIYFQGNSAPDKSGLPSDRFSAERTGGSVSTLTIQRTQQEDSAVYLCASSNRDRVSGELFFGEGSRLTVL.

This clonotype was recorded a few times. The rearrangement uses TRBV4-2 and TRBJ2-5; 16 nucleotides match TRBD2. This CDR3 has 15 residues. V dropped 4 bases and J dropped 5; count of bases not matched to a gene: 1. Germline V gene lookup returns CDR1 LGHNA and CDR2 YNFKEQ. The CDR3 coding sequence is TGTGCCAGCAGCCCGGGACTAGCGGGGGGGGAGACCCAGTACTTC. This gives the protein CASSPGLAGGETQYF.

This clonotype has more than one count but fewer than ten. J is TRBJ1-6 and V is TRBV18, with 7 bases fitting TRBD1. The germline CDR1 and CDR2 sequences are KGHSH and LQKENI. CDR3 length: 14 residues. The junction had 5 bases not matched to a gene; V was cut back by 3 bases and J by 9 bases. The CDR3 DNA follows: TGTGCCAGCTCACCTACAGGGGATCGTTCACCCCTCCACTTT. Translating gives CASSPTGDRSPLHF.

This clonotype occurred a few times. V gene TRBV4-3 combines with J gene TRBJ2-2, with D perhaps assigned TRBD1 or TRBD2 (5 bases each). CDR3 size: 15 residues. Germline lookup yields CDR1 LGHNA and CDR2 YSLEER. Trimming removed 4 bases at V and 1 base at J, with 10 bases between. CDR3 sequence: CASSRSGQNTGELFF. In DNA, the CDR3 is TGCGCCAGCAGCCGAAGCGGACAGAACACCGGGGAGCTGTTTTTT.

This clonotype was seen a handful of times. The chain is built from TRBV4-2 and TRBJ2-5; the match to TRBD2 covers 11 bases. Germline trimming cut 5 bases from V and 5 bases from J; bases unmatched to any gene: 16. CDR1 is LGHNA, CDR2 YNFKEQ, per germline. The CDR3 contains 18 residues. The CDR3 sequence: CASSGSGTSGRWEETQYF. The DNA of the CDR3 is TGTGCCAGCAGCGGCTCCGGGACTAGCGGCCGCTGGGAGGAGACCCAGTACTTC.

This clonotype has only a few counts. As DNA, the CDR3 is TGCGCCAGCAGCCCAATTAGCGGTATCGGCGAGCAGTACTTC. Its translation: CASSPISGIGEQYF. The V gene is TRBV4-1, the J gene TRBJ2-7, with a weak D call TRBD2 (6 bases). This CDR3 comprises 14 residues. V lost 4 bases, J lost 6 bases, and 16 bases lay in between. Germline V gives CDR1 MGHRA, CDR2 YSYEKL.

The V and J genes are TRBV4-1 and TRBJ2-3; 7 bases are a match to TRBD2. The CDR3 contains 14 residues. V shed 3 bases and J 8 bases; nucleotides not matched to a gene: 8. CDR1 MGHRA and CDR2 YSYEKL come from the germline V gene. The CDR3 DNA is TGCGCCAGCAGCCAGGGACTACACCAGGGTACGCAGTATTTT. It translates to CASSQGLHQGTQYF.

The V and J genes are TRBV7-9 and TRBJ2-3, with TRBD2 as a possible D gene (5 bases). From germline, CDR1 is SEHNR and CDR2 FQNEAQ (reference sequence). The CDR3 covers 14 residues. V shed 3 bases and J shed 6 bases, with 13 bases lying between them. The CDR3 is CASSLVSAYDTQYF. CDR3 DNA sequence: TGTGCCAGCAGCTTGGTTAGCGCGTACGATACGCAGTATTTT.

The rearrangement links TRBV10-3 to TRBJ1-5; 8 nucleotides line up with TRBD1. The V gene end was trimmed by 3 bases and the J gene end by 7 bases; junction bases not matched to a gene: 5. This CDR3 has 14 amino acids. CDR1 is ENHRY, CDR2 SYGVKD, per germline. CDR3 protein: CAISDQGARQPQHF. The CDR3 nucleotides are TGTGCCATCAGTGATCAGGGGGCGAGGCAGCCCCAGCATTTT.

Many counts were recorded for this clonotype. The chain is built from TRBV24-1 and TRBJ2-1; 7 bases fit TRBD1. The CDR3 is 13 amino acids. Germline V lookup: CDR1 KGHDR, CDR2 SFDVKD. Unmatched junction bases numbered 4, after V lost 2 bases and J lost 10 bases. In nucleotides, the CDR3 is TGTGCCACCAGTGATTCGGACAGGTGGGAGCAGTTCTTC. Its translation: CATSDSDRWEQFF.

The chain carries TRBV11-2 and TRBJ2-3; 8 bases are a match to TRBD2. CDR1 and CDR2 (germline): SGHAT, FQNNGV. The ends lost 5 bases at V and 0 bases at J; junction bases unmatched: 7. This CDR3 is built from 16 residues. This chain's CDR3 is CASSTQRGPSTDTQYF. As DNA, the CDR3 is TGTGCCAGCAGCACCCAGCGGGGGCCTAGCACAGATACGCAGTATTTT.

The chain has TRBV11-2 and TRBJ2-6, with D unclear. The CDR3 consists of 14 residues. CDR1 and CDR2 (germline): SGHAT, FQNNGV. Between the trimmed V and J ends, which lost 5 bases and 2 bases, there was a span of 7 bases. CDR3 sequence reads: CASSPEAGANVLTF. CDR3 DNA sequence: TGTGCCAGCAGCCCCGAGGCTGGGGCCAACGTCCTGACTTTC.

There are a few counts of this clonotype. V gene TRBV27 combines with J gene TRBJ2-3; 8 nucleotides align to TRBD1. The germline V gene has CDR1 MNHEY and CDR2 SMNVEV (reference sequence). V dropped 0 bases and J dropped 1; count of bases not matched to a gene: 3. The CDR3 is made up of 16 amino acids. CDR3 sequence: CASSLSDRVRTDTQYF. The DNA for the CDR3 is TGTGCCAGCAGTTTATCGGACAGGGTCCGCACAGATACGCAGTATTTT.

A few counts support this clonotype. V and J are TRBV21-1 and TRBJ2-7. TRBV21-1 is an annotated pseudogene. This CDR3 region has 9 residues. The CDR3 bases are TGTGCCAGCAGCAAAGGTACAGACTTC. Its translation: CASSKGTDF.

The rearrangement links TRBV20-1 to TRBJ1-2; perhaps TRBD1 as D (5 bases). Deletions cut 6 bases from V and 7 bases from J, with 18 bases between. Germline lookup yields CDR1 DFQATT and CDR2 SNEGSKA (reference sequence). CDR3 size: 13 residues. The DNA of the CDR3 is TGCAGTGCCTTACGGGGCAGGGCTCGTGGCTACACCTTC. The encoded protein is CSALRGRARGYTF.